These 30 T cell receptor beta chains share one sample of origin, sequenced in a study of CD8+ T cells in alopecia areata. Sequencing templates came from extracted RNA that was reverse transcribed into cDNA. TCRdb's table, derived via immunoSEQ multiplex PCR, lists solely in-frame clones and lacks some. This table holds 150,000 or so clones, over 70% found once. The sequenced sample was CD8+ T cells sorted from blood, obtained at week 0. The receptor set was obtained from a human donor with alopecia areata.

CDR3 loop: CASIGNGDEQFF. DNA for the CDR3: TGTGCCAGCATCGGGAATGGCGATGAGCAGTTCTTC. The V call is TRBV6-1, the J call TRBJ2-1; D might be TRBD2 (5 bases). The germline CDR1 and CDR2 sequences are MNHNS and SASEGT. The CDR3 covers 12 residues. Trimming shortened V by 7 bases and J by 8 bases, and 12 bases separated the two germline ends.

The V call is TRBV11-2, the J call TRBJ2-1; no reliable D call. The CDR3 contains 14 residues. CDR1 and CDR2 (germline): SGHAT, FQNNGV. V dropped 1 base and J dropped 8 bases, with 12 bases sitting between them. This CDR3 is CASSLVASRHEQFF. In DNA, the CDR3 is TGTGCCAGCAGCTTAGTGGCTAGTAGGCATGAGCAGTTCTTC.

This chain uses TRBV27 with TRBJ1-1; 9 bases fit TRBD1. The CDR3 sequence is 13 residues long. The germline V gene encodes CDR1 MNHEY and CDR2 SMNVEV (reference sequence). The ends lost 8 bases at V and 5 bases at J; junction bases unmatched: 6. CDR3 DNA sequence: TGTGCCAGCGGGGGACAGGGTTATACTGAAGCTTTCTTT. Its protein product is CASGGQGYTEAFF.

About this clone: Other DNA sequences in this specimen translate into the identical CDR3. V gene TRBV27 combines with J gene TRBJ2-7; D is tentatively TRBD1 or TRBD2 (5 bases each). In germline, CDR1 is MNHEY, CDR2 SMNVEV (reference sequence). Trimming cost V 0 bases and J 2 bases, with 5 bases left between them. CDR3 length equals 13 residues. The CDR3, as DNA: TGTGCCAGCAGTTTATCGGGGGCCTACGAGCAGTACTTC. Protein product: CASSLSGAYEQYF.

This sequence joins TRBV6-6 and TRBJ2-7; TRBD1 matches 7 bases. Germline V gene sequence: CDR1 MNHNY, CDR2 SVGAGI (reference sequence). V lost 4 bases and J lost 2; bases outside the gene matches: 5. This CDR3 region has 14 residues. In nucleotides, the CDR3 is TGTGCCAGCAGTTTCCTCGGGACAGCCTACGAGCAGTACTTC. This sequence encodes CASSFLGTAYEQYF.

This chain uses TRBV6-1 with TRBJ2-1; 10 nucleotides line up with TRBD1. CDR1 and CDR2 (germline): MNHNS, SASEGT. The CDR3 is 17 amino acids. V dropped 4 bases and J dropped 7; count of bases not matched to a gene: 13. CDR3 sequence reads: CASSVRDRGIRGNEQFF. The DNA for the CDR3 is TGTGCCAGCAGTGTCCGGGACAGGGGCATAAGGGGTAATGAGCAGTTCTTC.

The rearrangement uses TRBV7-9 and TRBJ2-1; the D is unclear. The CDR3 covers 15 residues. Trimming left V 5 bases short and J 1 base short, with 12 bases between. Germline values: CDR1 SEHNR, CDR2 FQNEAQ (reference sequence). This CDR3 is CASSPPDVSYNEQFF. The CDR3 nucleotides read TGTGCCAGCAGCCCTCCGGACGTATCCTACAATGAGCAGTTCTTC.

The chain has TRBV6-6 and TRBJ1-4, with TRBD1 as a possible D gene (5 bases). CDR1 is MNHNY, CDR2 SVGAGI, per germline (reference sequence). The CDR3 spans 16 residues. V was trimmed by 8 bases and J by 1 base, leaving 17 bases between them. CDR3 nucleotide sequence: TGTGCCAGCTCGAGGGGTACCTCGGGAACTAATGAAAAACTGTTTTTT. Translated, it gives CASSRGTSGTNEKLFF.

CDR3 nucleotides: TGTGCCAGCAGTTACTCGACCGCTTCGGGGGGAAACACCATATATTTT. As protein: CASSYSTASGGNTIYF. The chain recombines TRBV6-5 with TRBJ1-3; D is uncertain. The CDR3 spans 16 residues. V gave up 0 bases and J gave up 4 bases, with 13 bases separating them. The germline V gene has CDR1 MNHEY and CDR2 SVGAGI.

V and J are TRBV27 and TRBJ1-1; D possibly corresponds to TRBD1 (6 bases). V gave up 0 bases and J gave up 7 bases, with 12 bases separating them. CDR3 length: 14 amino acids. From germline, CDR1 is MNHEY and CDR2 SMNVEV (reference sequence). The CDR3 protein is CASSLSGGPSEAFF. The CDR3 nucleotides are TGTGCCAGCAGTTTATCCGGGGGGCCGAGTGAAGCTTTCTTT.

The V call is TRBV25-1, the J call TRBJ2-7; no clear D gene. This CDR3 contains 11 residues. Looked up from germline, CDR1 is MGHDK and CDR2 is SYGVNS. The germline V and J ends were trimmed by 8 bases and 6 bases, with 11 bases remaining between them. The CDR3 is CASGSGAEQYF. The CDR3 bases are TGTGCCAGCGGTAGTGGCGCCGAGCAGTACTTC.

The genes are TRBV5-1 and TRBJ2-1; 9 bases are a match to TRBD2. J lost 5 bases, V lost 0 bases, and 6 bases had no gene match. The germline gives CDR1 SGHRS, CDR2 YFSETQ. This CDR3 comprises 16 residues. The CDR3 spells CASSLELASGNNEQFF. CDR3 bases: TGCGCCAGCAGCTTGGAACTCGCTAGCGGGAACAATGAGCAGTTCTTC.

The V call is TRBV29-1, the J call TRBJ1-1, with no clear D. Germline assignment: CDR1 SQVTM and CDR2 ANQGSEA. The CDR3 consists of 13 residues. Trimming took 6 bases from V and 8 from J, leaving 19 bases between them. The DNA of the CDR3 is TGCAGCGTGTTTGACCCCGGGAGCTTCGAAGCTTTCTTT. This codes for CSVFDPGSFEAFF.

The chain joins TRBV4-1 to TRBJ2-7; 7 bases fit TRBD2. Unmatched junction bases numbered 9, after V lost 4 bases and J lost 3 bases. Germline V gene lookup returns CDR1 MGHRA and CDR2 YSYEKL. The CDR3 extends over 15 amino acids. The CDR3 loop reads CASSLAGGDYYEQYF. CDR3 nucleotide sequence: TGCGCCAGCAGCCTAGCGGGTGGCGACTACTACGAGCAGTACTTC.

V and J are TRBV13 and TRBJ2-3, with 7 bases identical to TRBD1. There are 17 residues in the CDR3. Germline V gives CDR1 PRHDT, CDR2 FYEKMQ (reference sequence). The junction had 11 bases not matched to a gene; V was cut back by 5 bases and J by 0 bases. The CDR3 loop reads CASSTRQGGSSTDTQYF. Written as DNA, the CDR3 is TGTGCCAGCAGCACCCGACAGGGCGGGTCTAGCACAGATACGCAGTATTTT.

Note on this clone: In the same sample, other DNA sequences code for this CDR3. The CDR3 DNA reads TGCAGCGTTGAGGGACAGGGGGTTTACGAGCAGTACTTC. This translates into CSVEGQGVYEQYF. This chain links TRBV29-1 with TRBJ2-7, with 11 nucleotides matching TRBD1. The germline CDR1 and CDR2 sequences are SQVTM and ANQGSEA. CDR3 size: 13 residues. V was pared by 3 bases and J by 4 bases, with 2 bases of the junction left unmatched.

This chain connects TRBV4-1 to TRBJ1-1, with TRBD1 matching over 11 bases. The junction had 2 bases not matched to a gene; V was cut back by 4 bases and J by 4 bases. This CDR3 has 14 residues. Germline V lookup: CDR1 MGHRA, CDR2 YSYEKL. The CDR3 spells CASSPGTGGTEAFF. The CDR3 DNA reads TGCGCCAGCAGCCCCGGGACAGGGGGCACTGAAGCTTTCTTT.

This rearrangement joins TRBV4-1 to TRBJ2-5; the match to TRBD1 covers 7 bases. This CDR3 contains 16 residues. Looked up from germline, CDR1 is MGHRA and CDR2 is YSYEKL. The trim removed 0 bases at V and 0 bases at J, leaving 4 bases unmatched. The CDR3 DNA sequence: TGCGCCAGCAGCCAAGATTGGGGACAGAACCAAGAGACCCAGTACTTC. It is translated as CASSQDWGQNQETQYF.

The chain has TRBV7-8 and TRBJ2-3; D is ambiguous. Germline loops: CDR1 SGHVS, CDR2 FQNEAQ. This CDR3 is 15 amino acids long. With 2 bases removed from V and 1 base from J, the gap between germline ends came to 10 bases. The CDR3 nucleotides read TGTGCCAGCAGCTTATTTTCCTACGGCACAGATACGCAGTATTTT. Protein product: CASSLFSYGTDTQYF.

Remarks on this clone: This sample includes further DNA sequences coding for the same CDR3. The chain uses TRBV19 and TRBJ2-7; TRBD1 matches at 9 bases. V shed 5 bases and J 3 bases; nucleotides not matched to a gene: 5. Looked up from germline, CDR1 is LNHDA and CDR2 is SQIVND (reference sequence). This CDR3 spans 14 amino acids. The DNA for the CDR3 is TGTGCCAGTAGTCCGGGACAGGGTGACTACGAGCAGTACTTC. It encodes CASSPGQGDYEQYF.

The chain links TRBV14 to TRBJ2-1; TRBD2 agrees at 16 bases. Germline loops: CDR1 SGHDN, CDR2 FVKESK. This CDR3 has 21 residues. V was pared by 0 bases and J by 0 bases, with 8 bases of the junction left unmatched. The CDR3 bases are TGTGCCAGCAGCCAAGATTACGCGGGACTAGCGGGAGGGAGCTCCTACAATGAGCAGTTCTTC. Its translation: CASSQDYAGLAGGSSYNEQFF.

The V gene is TRBV5-4, the J gene TRBJ2-7; TRBD1 or TRBD2 may be the D gene (5 bases each). V gave up 4 bases and J gave up 5 bases, with 13 bases separating them. The CDR3 sequence is 13 residues long. Germline V gene lookup returns CDR1 SGHNT and CDR2 YYREEE (reference sequence). CDR3 sequence reads: CASSPMGVHEQYF. CDR3 sequence (DNA): TGTGCCAGCAGCCCCATGGGGGTTCACGAGCAGTACTTC. Drawing the rest from reference TRBV5-4 and TRBJ2-7, the complete variable domain is ETGVTQSPTHLIKTRGQQVTLRCSSQSGHNTVSWYQQALGQGPQFIFQYYREEENGRGNFPPRFSGLQFPNYSSELNVNALELDDSALYLCASSPMGVHEQYFGPGTRLTVT.

The chain uses TRBV13 and TRBJ2-7, with 8 positions matching TRBD2. J lost 1 base, V lost 5 bases, and 7 bases had no gene match. Germline V gene lookup returns CDR1 PRHDT and CDR2 FYEKMQ (reference sequence). The CDR3 runs 15 residues. The CDR3 protein is CASSQFSGESYEQYF. The CDR3 nucleotides read TGTGCCAGCAGCCAATTTAGCGGGGAGTCCTACGAGCAGTACTTC.

CDR3 sequence: CSGSGTGYTEAFF. CDR3 bases: TGCAGCGGCTCCGGGACAGGGTACACTGAAGCTTTCTTT. V usage is TRBV29-1 and J usage is TRBJ1-1, with 9 bases identical to TRBD1. CDR3 length: 13 amino acids. In germline, CDR1 is SQVTM, CDR2 ANQGSEA. The ends lost 7 bases at V and 3 bases at J; junction bases unmatched: 6. Complete variable domain (other parts from reference TRBV29-1 and TRBJ1-1): SAVISQKPSRDICQRGTSLTIQCQVDSQVTMMFWYRQQPGQSLTLIATANQGSEATYESGFVIDKFPISRPNLTFSTLTVSNMSPEDSSIYLCSGSGTGYTEAFFGQGTRLTVV.

The chain is built from TRBV5-1 and TRBJ2-3; D gene uncertain. Trimming took 5 bases from V and 0 from J, leaving 13 bases between them. Germline V lookup: CDR1 SGHRS, CDR2 YFSETQ. This CDR3 has 15 residues. In DNA, the CDR3 is TGCGCCAGCAGTGCGTCTGAGTCTAGCACAGATACGCAGTATTTT. This codes for CASSASESSTDTQYF.

Worth noting for this clone: A junction boundary mismatches the germline segment, possibly from a read error. This rearrangement joins TRBV4-1 to TRBJ2-7; no clear D. Germline V gene data show CDR1 as MGHRA and CDR2 as YSYEKL. The CDR3 runs to 15 residues. CDR3 nucleotide sequence: TGTGCCAGCAGCCAAGCAGTAGACTCCTCCTACGAGCAGTACTTC. As protein: CASSQAVDSSYEQYF.

This chain uses TRBV29-1 with TRBJ2-3; D not resolved. Germline CDR1 and CDR2: SQVTM and ANQGSEA. V gave up 3 bases and J gave up 0 bases, with 10 bases separating them. The CDR3 consists of 14 residues. The CDR3 nucleotides read TGCAGCGTTGATTCACAGACTAGCACAGATACGCAGTATTTT. This codes for CSVDSQTSTDTQYF.

The chain carries TRBV6-1 and TRBJ2-7, with 10 bases fitting TRBD1. V dropped 6 bases and J dropped 3; count of bases not matched to a gene: 8. The CDR3 is made up of 15 amino acids. Germline-derived CDR1 and CDR2 are MNHNS and SASEGT. CDR3 sequence reads: CASSRLGQGHYEQYF. In DNA form, the CDR3 reads TGTGCCAGCAGCCGTTTGGGACAGGGGCACTACGAGCAGTACTTC.

The rearrangement links TRBV25-1 to TRBJ2-1; 10 bases match TRBD1. This CDR3 has 17 amino acids. Looked up from germline, CDR1 is MGHDK and CDR2 is SYGVNS. With V trimmed by 6 bases and J by 7 bases, 15 bases remained unmatched. CDR3 sequence: CASSPPLWGQGSNEQFF. The CDR3 coding sequence is TGTGCCAGCAGCCCTCCCTTGTGGGGACAGGGGTCGAATGAGCAGTTCTTC.

This clone was seen a handful of times. The chain combines TRBV7-9 with TRBJ2-7; tentatively, D is TRBD2 (6 bases). The CDR3 covers 16 residues. In germline, CDR1 is SEHNR, CDR2 FQNEAQ (reference sequence). V lost 5 bases, J lost 2 bases, and 19 bases lay in between. CDR3 sequence reads: CASSPAGTSRPYEQYF. The CDR3 coding sequence is TGTGCCAGCAGCCCGGCCGGTACTAGCCGGCCCTACGAGCAGTACTTC.